This T cell receptor (beta chain) was identified in a study of identical twins. TCRdb reprocessed the 5' RACE reads with MiXCR, giving one entry per CDR3 protein. The sample gives 700,000 or so distinct CDR3 sequences, 21% of which show up once; 4% to 5.5% is in the top ten. Germline CDR1 is SEHNR and CDR2 is FQNEAQ (reference sequence). Deletions cut 5 bases from V and 2 bases from J, with 10 bases between. The CDR3 runs 13 residues. This same sample was also taken into another study, of T cells expressing NK-cell markers. That source adds: Within the sequenced cohort of eight donors, seven exhibited HCMV seropositivity and one was seronegative.

The chain uses TRBV7-9 and TRBJ2-7, with D hard to call. The receptor's source is a woman under 30 in good health. Sequencing was done on a sample of PBMCs. DNA of the CDR3: TGTGCCAGCAGCCCGTCTGGCGCCTACGAGCAGTACTTC. Translation: CASSPSGAYEQYF.